Listed below are T cell receptor beta chains from one sample, sequenced in a study of blood T cells in healthy people across ages. MiXCR was run by TCRdb on the 5' RACE reads, yielding one entry per CDR3 protein. The sample includes 650,000 to 1,000,000 distinct CDR3 sequences, 35% to 40% of them seen just once. What was sequenced was blood. The receptors here all came from a man aged 18 to 29 in good health. Each CDR3 is given with its conserved first and last residue. D genes are given only for firm matches. Clone size is shown for a subset of rows, as once, few, many or a class of expanded clone.

J gene	clone size	V gene	D gene	CDR3 protein	CDR3 DNA
TRBJ2-4	many	TRBV20-1	-	CSARRGDLAKNIQYF	TGCAGTGCTAGAAGGGGGGATTTAGCCAAAAACATTCAGTACTTC
TRBJ2-5	-	TRBV15	-	CATSRTPDGETQYF	TGTGCCACCAGCAGAACCCCCGACGGAGAGACCCAGTACTTC
TRBJ2-1	-	TRBV5-1	TRBD2	CASSLTSGGGDGEQFF	TGCGCCAGCAGCTTGACTAGCGGTGGTGGGGATGGTGAGCAGTTCTTC
TRBJ1-3	once	TRBV7-2	-	CASLRESGNTIYF	TGTGCCAGCTTACGGGAGTCTGGAAACACCATATATTTT
TRBJ1-2	-	TRBV6-5	-	CASRPYKGIYGYTF	TGTGCCAGCAGGCCGTACAAGGGGATCTATGGCTACACCTTC
TRBJ2-5	many	TRBV12-3/TRBV12-4	-	CASSPDHTGETQYF	TGTGCCAGCAGCCCTGACCATACTGGGGAGACCCAGTACTTC
TRBJ1-5	-	TRBV13	-	CASSLLGEPQHF	TGTGCCAGCAGCTTACTGGGGGAGCCCCAGCATTTT
TRBJ2-7	once	TRBV5-1	-	CASSVVGVGSEQYF	TGCGCCAGCAGCGTGGTCGGGGTAGGTAGCGAGCAGTACTTC
TRBJ2-2	few	TRBV11-3	-	CASSVTPTGELFF	TGTGCCAGCAGCGTCACCCCCACCGGGGAGCTGTTTTTT
TRBJ2-3	few	TRBV27	-	CASSSVGTQYF	TGTGCCAGCAGCTCTGTGGGTACGCAGTATTTT
TRBJ1-4	few	TRBV7-2	-	CASSLASVLGEKLFF	-
TRBJ2-5	many	TRBV5-1	-	CASSLTGAQETQYF	TGCGCCAGCAGCTTGACAGGAGCCCAAGAGACCCAGTACTTC
TRBJ1-2	-	TRBV29-1	TRBD1	CSARDRQVPPNYGYTF	TGCAGCGCCCGGGACAGACAAGTGCCACCTAACTATGGCTACACCTTC
TRBJ1-5	-	TRBV4-2	TRBD1	CASSQEGQGLDQPQHF	TGTGCCAGCAGCCAAGAAGGACAGGGGCTCGATCAGCCCCAGCATTTT
TRBJ2-1	-	TRBV7-2	-	CASSLESRLDNEQFF	TGTGCCAGCAGCTTAGAGAGCCGGCTAGACAATGAGCAGTTCTTC
TRBJ2-5	-	TRBV10-3	TRBD2	CAISESKGTTGEETQYF	TGTGCCATCAGTGAGTCGAAGGGGACTACGGGGGAAGAGACCCAGTACTTC
TRBJ1-5	-	TRBV12-3/TRBV12-4	-	CASSFMKQPQHF	TGTGCCAGCAGTTTTATGAAGCAGCCCCAGCATTTT
TRBJ2-1	once	TRBV9	-	CASTLEGGGDNERFF	TGTGCCAGCACCCTTGAGGGCGGAGGGGACAATGAGCGGTTCTTC
TRBJ1-2	few	TRBV4-2	-	CASSQSTPSYGYTF	TGTGCCAGCAGCCAGAGCACGCCTTCCTATGGCTACACCTTC
TRBJ2-1	-	TRBV27	TRBD2	CASSPGLTYNEQFF	TGTGCCAGCAGTCCGGGACTAACTTACAATGAGCAGTTCTTC
TRBJ1-6	-	TRBV20-1	-	CSARTGVSNSPLHF	TGCAGTGCTAGAACTGGAGTGAGTAATTCACCCCTCCACTTT
TRBJ2-7	-	TRBV2	TRBD2	CASSAATAGETARYEQYF	TGTGCCAGCAGTGCAGCCACTGCGGGGGAGACAGCTCGGTACGAGCAGTACTTC
TRBJ2-7	-	TRBV10-3	-	CAISEDLYNEQYF	TGTGCCATCAGTGAGGACCTATACAATGAGCAGTACTTC
TRBJ2-4	many	TRBV28	-	CASSPSGELLAKNIQYF	TGTGCCAGCAGTCCGTCCGGGGAACTACTAGCCAAAAACATTCAGTACTTC
TRBJ2-3	many	TRBV10-3	-	CAISDSPYTDTQYF	TGTGCCATCAGTGATAGTCCTTACACAGATACGCAGTATTTT
TRBJ2-7	many	TRBV20-1	TRBD1	CSASGTDSTYEQYF	TGCAGTGCTAGTGGGACAGACTCTACCTACGAGCAGTACTTC
TRBJ2-7	few	TRBV30	-	CAWSGFGVSYEQYF	TGTGCCTGGAGCGGATTCGGGGTCTCCTACGAGCAGTACTTC
TRBJ2-1	-	TRBV5-1	TRBD2	CASSLEGLAGPAGNNEQFF	TGCGCCAGCAGCTTGGAAGGGCTAGCGGGGCCGGCCGGTAACAATGAGCAGTTCTTC
TRBJ1-6	few	TRBV20-1	-	CSARDMGGGRENSPLHF	TGCAGTGCTAGAGATATGGGTGGGGGAAGAGAGAATTCACCCCTCCACTTT
TRBJ2-4	-	TRBV14	-	CASSQAGILGAIQYF	TGTGCCAGCAGCCAAGCAGGGATCCTCGGGGCCATTCAGTACTTC
TRBJ1-2	-	TRBV5-6	-	CASSPHSDNYGYTF	TGTGCCAGCAGCCCCCATTCGGATAACTATGGCTACACCTTC
TRBJ2-3	-	TRBV29-1	TRBD2	CSVCSGGVTDTQYF	TGCAGCGTTTGTAGCGGGGGGGTGACAGATACGCAGTATTTT
TRBJ1-1	few	TRBV12-3/TRBV12-4	-	CASSPAGHEAFF	TGTGCCAGCAGTCCGGCCGGCCACGAAGCTTTCTTT
TRBJ1-4	-	TRBV13	-	CASSLSGREEKLFF	TGTGCCAGCAGCTTATCAGGGAGAGAAGAAAAACTGTTTTTT
TRBJ2-1	-	TRBV6-5	-	CASSSLTPYDEQFF	TGTGCCAGCAGTTCCCTCACTCCGTACGATGAGCAGTTCTTC
TRBJ2-3	-	TRBV7-2	TRBD2	CASSPGTSGGGQYF	TGTGCCAGCAGCCCAGGGACTAGCGGGGGCGGGCAGTATTTT
TRBJ1-4	-	TRBV4-1	-	CASSQFVGTNEKLFF	TGCGCCAGCAGCCAATTTGTGGGGACTAATGAAAAACTGTTTTTT